The 20 T cell receptor beta chains below were found in one sample sequenced in a study of CD8 T cells in ankylosing spondylitis. TCRdb used MiXCR to reprocess the 5' RACE reads, holding one entry per CDR3 protein. Of 750,000 to 850,000 distinct CDR3 sequences listed, over 9.5% were seen once; the top ten hold 0.51%. Overall study findings and caveats: About 8 highly homologous variants made up a TCR beta motif, and this motif appeared characteristic of ankylosing spondylitis blood.

The antigens of these receptors remain unknown. Sequencing input: blood, either unsorted or a sorted T cell fraction (not recorded which). Receptors originate from a male donor with ankylosing spondylitis.

This clonotype was observed at least ten times. This chain uses TRBV20-1 with TRBJ2-7; unclear D gene. V was clipped by 3 bases and J by 6 bases, with 12 bases between them. Germline CDR1 and CDR2: DFQATT and SNEGSKA (reference sequence). This CDR3 contains 12 residues. The CDR3 DNA is TGCAGTGCTAGGGACCAGACCTCCGAGCAGTACTTC. Its translation: CSARDQTSEQYF.

The table lists this clonotype with a few counts. The V gene is TRBV29-1, the J gene TRBJ1-1, with D unclear. The V and J ends lost 0 bases and 11 bases respectively, with 7 bases between them. The germline gives CDR1 SQVTM, CDR2 ANQGSEA. The CDR3 runs 10 residues. Here the CDR3 reads CSVEEGKAFF. In DNA, the CDR3 is TGCAGCGTTGAAGAGGGGAAGGCTTTCTTT.

Written as DNA, the CDR3 is TGTGCCAGCAGCGAAGGGGGGGTCTCCTACAATGAGCAGTTCTTC. Translating it yields CASSEGGVSYNEQFF. The chain couples TRBV7-8 to TRBJ2-1; D might be TRBD2 (7 bases). The CDR3 contains 15 residues. Germline V gives CDR1 SGHVS, CDR2 FQNEAQ. Trimming left V 5 bases short and J 0 bases short, with 11 bases between.

This clonotype was counted a few times. This chain links TRBV6-2 or TRBV6-3 with TRBJ1-1; perhaps TRBD1 as D (6 bases). The CDR3 loop spans 14 amino acids. V shed 5 bases and J shed 6 bases, with 16 bases lying between them. The germline V gene encodes CDR1 MNHEY and CDR2 SVGEGT. The CDR3 sequence is CASSLTPWGPEAFF. CDR3 nucleotides: TGTGCCAGCAGTCTGACACCCTGGGGGCCTGAAGCTTTCTTT.

The table lists this clonotype with a few counts. V and J are TRBV6-1 and TRBJ1-5; D is undetermined. The CDR3 loop spans 16 amino acids. V was cut by 2 bases and J by 2 bases, with 13 bases left in between. Germline lookup yields CDR1 MNHNS and CDR2 SASEGT. The CDR3 sequence is CASSEIAGVGNQPQHF. CDR3 nucleotides: TGTGCCAGCAGTGAAATAGCGGGTGTGGGCAATCAGCCCCAGCATTTT.

CDR3 in amino acids: CASSLWESGGANQPQHF. The CDR3 nucleotides are TGTGCCAGCAGTTTATGGGAGTCAGGGGGCGCGAATCAGCCCCAGCATTTT. The chain links TRBV28 to TRBJ1-5, with 8 positions matching TRBD1. Looked up from germline, CDR1 is MDHEN and CDR2 is SYDVKM. The V segment lost 0 bases and the J segment 4 bases; nucleotides outside the gene matches: 8. This CDR3 has 17 amino acids.

The chain couples TRBV20-1 to TRBJ2-7, with TRBD2 as a possible D gene (5 bases). Germline lookup yields CDR1 DFQATT and CDR2 SNEGSKA (reference sequence). The CDR3 is made up of 13 amino acids. The V and J ends lost 1 base and 7 bases respectively, with 14 bases between them. The CDR3 loop reads CSARAPDWIEQYF. The CDR3 nucleotides are TGCAGTGCTAGAGCCCCGGACTGGATTGAGCAGTACTTC.

The chain links TRBV6-6 to TRBJ2-1; D remains ambiguous. The germline gives CDR1 MNHNY, CDR2 SVGAGI (reference sequence). Trimming cost V 2 bases and J 10 bases, with 12 bases left between them. The CDR3 runs to 13 residues. In DNA, the CDR3 is TGTGCCAGCAGTTACGCCCGCCCTGAAGAGCAGTTCTTC. Protein: CASSYARPEEQFF.

This clonotype showed up many times. This sequence joins TRBV20-1 and TRBJ1-1; 8 bases align to TRBD1. Losses at the gene ends were 5 bases for V and 0 bases for J; bases not matched to a gene: 2. The germline V gene has CDR1 DFQATT and CDR2 SNEGSKA (reference sequence). The length of the CDR3 is 13 residues. CDR3 DNA: TGCAGTGCTCGGGACAGGCTGAACACTGAAGCTTTCTTT. Its protein product is CSARDRLNTEAFF.

This clonotype occurred a few times. The chain combines TRBV29-1 with TRBJ2-3; TRBD2 aligns across 8 bases. V dropped 3 bases and J dropped 1; count of bases not matched to a gene: 6. The CDR3 runs to 15 residues. CDR1 and CDR2 from the germline V gene are SQVTM and ANQGSEA. The DNA of the CDR3 is TGCAGCGTTGAGGGTTTTAGCGGGGGCACAGATACGCAGTATTTT. Encoded protein: CSVEGFSGGTDTQYF.

The chain links TRBV7-9 to TRBJ2-1, with D possibly matching TRBD2 (6 bases). With 2 bases removed from V and 6 bases from J, the gap between germline ends came to 14 bases. This CDR3 has 15 amino acids. CDR1 and CDR2 (germline): SEHNR, FQNEAQ (reference sequence). The CDR3: CASSLRGDPLNEQFF. CDR3 DNA: TGTGCCAGCAGCTTACGCGGGGACCCCCTCAATGAGCAGTTCTTC.

The chain joins TRBV18 to TRBJ2-7; D might be TRBD2 (6 bases). In germline, CDR1 is KGHSH, CDR2 LQKENI. V was shortened by 3 bases and J by 4 bases, with 16 bases between the two germline ends. This CDR3 has 15 residues. CDR3 residues: CASSPRTRGSYEQYF. For the CDR3, the DNA is TGTGCCAGCTCACCTCGGACTCGGGGGTCGTACGAGCAGTACTTC.

The chain is built from TRBV5-1 and TRBJ2-7; TRBD2 matches 10 bases. CDR3 length equals 17 residues. The ends lost 6 bases at V and 0 bases at J; junction bases unmatched: 12. The V gene's germline CDR1 is SGHRS and CDR2 YFSETQ. The CDR3 spells CASKFGLAESSSYEQYF. The CDR3 nucleotides read TGCGCCAGCAAGTTCGGACTAGCGGAGAGTTCCTCCTACGAGCAGTACTTC.

CDR3 loop: CSVADSLNDEQYF. The CDR3 region has the DNA TGCAGCGTTGCAGACAGTCTTAACGACGAGCAGTACTTC. The V and J genes are TRBV29-1 and TRBJ2-7, with D possibly being TRBD1 (5 bases). Germline V gene data show CDR1 as SQVTM and CDR2 as ANQGSEA. V lost 4 bases and J 5 bases, leaving 15 bases between the germline ends. The CDR3 sequence is 13 residues long.

In its sample, this clonotype was seen a few times. This rearrangement joins TRBV6-2 or TRBV6-3 to TRBJ2-3; D gene uncertain. CDR3 length equals 14 residues. The ends were cut back, 0 bases at V and 11 bases at J, with 15 bases in the middle. Germline V lookup: CDR1 MNHEY, CDR2 SVGEGT. The DNA for the CDR3 is TGTGCCAGCAGTTACTCGACCACTTCACGAGGGCAGTATTTT. This translates into CASSYSTTSRGQYF.

This clonotype was found many times. The chain uses TRBV7-2 and TRBJ1-5; weak D call: TRBD1 (5 bases). Germline CDR1 is SGHTA and CDR2 is FQGNSA. The CDR3 extends over 14 amino acids. V was cut by 5 bases and J by 1 base, with 9 bases left in between. CDR3 residues: CASSPRDSNQPQHF. CDR3 nucleotide sequence: TGTGCCAGCAGCCCCCGGGACAGCAATCAGCCCCAGCATTTT.

This clonotype occurred many times. The J gene is TRBJ1-2, the V gene TRBV4-3; the D gene is possibly TRBD1 (5 bases). The CDR3 loop spans 13 amino acids. Per germline, CDR1 LGHNA and CDR2 YSLEER. V was clipped by 0 bases and J by 6 bases, with 8 bases between them. CDR3 sequence (DNA): TGCGCCAGCAGCCAAGACCGACAGCATGGCTACACCTTC. Its protein product is CASSQDRQHGYTF.

The chain carries TRBV6-1 and TRBJ2-7, with TRBD2 as a possible D gene (6 bases). Trimming took off 6 bases at V and 7 bases at J, with 19 bases between the two ends. The CDR3 sequence is 14 residues long. The germline CDR1 and CDR2 sequences are MNHNS and SASEGT. The DNA for the CDR3 is TGTGCCAGCAGAGAACCCCGGTCCGGGAGAGAGCAGTACTTC. This encodes CASREPRSGREQYF.

The sample holds a few counts of this clonotype. The chain links TRBV28 to TRBJ1-2; D call uncertain. Germline assignment: CDR1 MDHEN and CDR2 SYDVKM. The CDR3 is made up of 13 amino acids. V was clipped by 3 bases and J by 9 bases, with 14 bases between them. DNA for the CDR3: TGTGCCAGCAGTTTGGATATCTATGGTAGCTACACCTTC. Protein product: CASSLDIYGSYTF.

This clonotype was seen a few times. Compared with germline, one end of the junction differs, possibly owing to a read error. The chain joins TRBV20-1 to TRBJ2-7; D is perhaps TRBD1 (6 bases). Germline V gene lookup returns CDR1 DFQATT and CDR2 SNEGSKA (reference sequence). The CDR3 is 13 residues long. CDR3 residues: CSARGDTYDEQYF. CDR3 nucleotide sequence: TGCAGTGCCAGAGGGGACACTTACGACGAGCAGTACTTC.